This T cell receptor (beta chain) was recorded in a study of cytomegalovirus exposure and HLA in healthy donors. Comments on this clone: Its antigen is still unknown.

CDR3 length: 13 amino acids. V lost 2 bases to trimming and J lost 9 bases, with 11 bases between them. The germline gives CDR1 SGHVS, CDR2 FNYEAQ. Vbeta (60) and Jbeta (13) primers were used in the PCR. Produced via immunoSEQ multiplex PCR; TCRdb's table is partial and in-frame only. The data hold 120,000 or so clones, with roughly 18% observed a single time. Overall study findings and caveats: Earlier results showed most TCR beta V segments being productive about 90% or about 30% of the time. Later analysis revealed greater clonal expansion in HLA-associated TCR beta chains than in equally common others.

The material sequenced was PBMCs. The V gene is TRBV7-6, the J gene TRBJ2-1; no firm D call. The clonotype originates from a female donor in good health and CMV-seropositive. In DNA, the CDR3 is TGTGCCAGCAGCTTAAACGGGTTGGGTGAGCAGTTCTTC. Amino acid sequence: CASSLNGLGEQFF.